The clone carrying this T cell receptor beta chain was detected many times. The data were taken from a study of blood T cell repertoires in COVID-19. Germline-derived CDR1 and CDR2 are SQVTM and ANQGSEA. CDR3 length: 12 amino acids. Trimming at V came to 6 bases and at J to 8 bases, leaving 6 bases not matched to a gene. Produced via immunoSEQ multiplex PCR; TCRdb's table is partial and in-frame only. The table includes some 250,000 clones, over 65% detected once. The sequence was obtained from a woman at least 80 years old with acute or convalescent COVID-19. Material: peripheral blood. The chain has TRBV29-1 and TRBJ1-1; 10 nucleotides line up with TRBD1. CDR3 sequence (DNA): TGCAGCGTCGCGACAGGGGGCAACGAAGCTTTCTTT. It yields the protein CSVATGGNEAFF. The full variable domain, rest sourced from reference TRBV29-1 and TRBJ1-1, is SAVISQKPSRDICQRGTSLTIQCQVDSQVTMMFWYRQQPGQSLTLIATANQGSEATYESGFVIDKFPISRPNLTFSTLTVSNMSPEDSSIYLCSVATGGNEAFFGQGTRLTVV.